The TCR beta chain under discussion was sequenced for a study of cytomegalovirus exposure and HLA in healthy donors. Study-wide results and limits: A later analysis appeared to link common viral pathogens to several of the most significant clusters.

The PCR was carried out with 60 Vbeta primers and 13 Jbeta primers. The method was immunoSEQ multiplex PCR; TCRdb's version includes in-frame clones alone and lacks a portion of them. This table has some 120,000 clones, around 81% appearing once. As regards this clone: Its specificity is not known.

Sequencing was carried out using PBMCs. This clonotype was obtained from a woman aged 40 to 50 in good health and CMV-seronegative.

In DNA, the CDR3 is TGCGCCAGCAGCCAAGCCCTTTCTAGCGGGAGGGCAAGCACCGGGGAGCTGTTTTTT. Amino acid sequence: CASSQALSSGRASTGELFF. V gene TRBV4-3 combines with J gene TRBJ2-2; 12 bases align to TRBD2. CDR1 is LGHNA and CDR2 is YSLEER in the germline V gene. Trimming took 1 base from V and 4 from J; bases not matched to a gene: 10. This CDR3 contains 19 residues.